This T cell receptor (beta chain) was retrieved from a study of response to subunit inactivated influenza vaccine. The table lists this clonotype with a few counts. Its antigen remains unidentified. Notes on the study in general: The authors suggested that every seasonal influenza vaccination recruits few new T cells.

Germline lookup yields CDR1 MNHEY and CDR2 SVGEGT. With 5 bases clipped from V and 2 bases from J, the junction kept 3 bases outside the gene matches. The CDR3 contains 14 residues. A single record per CDR3 protein comes from TCRdb applying MiXCR to the RT-PCR reads. The sample has roughly 650,000 distinct CDR3 sequences, around 15% seen once. The material sequenced was PBMCs from blood, taken 14 to 15 days before vaccination. The clonotype comes from a man aged 50-60 years who received an inactivated influenza vaccine. The chain is built from TRBV6-2 or TRBV6-3 and TRBJ2-3; 8 bases line up with TRBD2. The CDR3 nucleotides read TGTGCCAGCAGTATAGCGGGGCACACAGATACGCAGTATTTT. Its translation: CASSIAGHTDTQYF.